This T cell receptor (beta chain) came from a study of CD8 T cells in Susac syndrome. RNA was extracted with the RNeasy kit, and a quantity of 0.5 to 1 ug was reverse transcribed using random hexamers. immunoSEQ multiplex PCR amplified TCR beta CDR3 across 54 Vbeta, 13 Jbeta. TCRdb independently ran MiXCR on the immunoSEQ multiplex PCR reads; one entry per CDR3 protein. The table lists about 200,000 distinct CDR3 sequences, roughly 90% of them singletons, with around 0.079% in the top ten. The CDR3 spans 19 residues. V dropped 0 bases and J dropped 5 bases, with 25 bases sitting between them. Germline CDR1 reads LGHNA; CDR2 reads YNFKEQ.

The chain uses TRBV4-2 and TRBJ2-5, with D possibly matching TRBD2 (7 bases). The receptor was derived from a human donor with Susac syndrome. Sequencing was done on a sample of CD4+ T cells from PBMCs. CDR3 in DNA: TGTGCCAGCAGCCAAGATAAGCTTGGGGGGCGCGGGGGTAGGGAGACCCAGTACTTC. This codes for CASSQDKLGGRGGRETQYF.